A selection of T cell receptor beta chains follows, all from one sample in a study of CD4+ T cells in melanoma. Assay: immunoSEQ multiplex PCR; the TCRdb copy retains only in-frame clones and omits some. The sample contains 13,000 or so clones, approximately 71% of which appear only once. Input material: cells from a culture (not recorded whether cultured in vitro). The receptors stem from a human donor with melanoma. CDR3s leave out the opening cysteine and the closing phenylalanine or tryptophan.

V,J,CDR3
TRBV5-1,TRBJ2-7,ASSLAFPSEEQY
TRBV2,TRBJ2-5,ASSPIPIGQSGETQY
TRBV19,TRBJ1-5,ASSVTQGARNQPQH
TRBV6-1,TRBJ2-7,ASSEYGQGYEQY
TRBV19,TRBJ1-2,ASSTRTEVT
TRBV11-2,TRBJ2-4,ASSFFGTGENIQY
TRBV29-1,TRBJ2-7,SARRGGVSEQY
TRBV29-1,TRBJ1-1,SVETGQGWTEAF
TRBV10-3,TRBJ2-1,AIMRDSFYNEQF
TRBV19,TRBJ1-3,ASRPNGQDGNTIY
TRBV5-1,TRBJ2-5,ASSLEGPTQY
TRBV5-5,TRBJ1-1,ASSFGQGGYGAF
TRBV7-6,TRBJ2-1,ASSLLLAGGRNEQF
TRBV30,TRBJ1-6,AWSGQVLSPLH
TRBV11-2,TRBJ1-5,ASRRGNNQPQH
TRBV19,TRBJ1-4,ATREGQPNEKLF
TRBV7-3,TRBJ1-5,ASSLIAGQPQH
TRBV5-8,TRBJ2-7,ASSTLQGARDEQY
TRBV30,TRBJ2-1,AWSPGGSYNEQF
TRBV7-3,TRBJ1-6,ASSLTWDSPLH
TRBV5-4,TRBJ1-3,ASSLQGYSGNTIY
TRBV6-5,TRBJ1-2,ASSARWGGYT
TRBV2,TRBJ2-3,ASSVREDTQY
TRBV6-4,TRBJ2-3,ASSDWAGSDTQY
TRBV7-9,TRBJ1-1,ASSLGLGGEKTEAF
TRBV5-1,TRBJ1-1,ASSYAGTNTEAF